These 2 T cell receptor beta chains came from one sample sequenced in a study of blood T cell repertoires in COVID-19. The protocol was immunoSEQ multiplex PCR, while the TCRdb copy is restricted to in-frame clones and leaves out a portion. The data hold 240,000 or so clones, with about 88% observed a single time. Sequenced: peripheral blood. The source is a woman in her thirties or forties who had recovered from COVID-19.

The CDR3 DNA reads TGTGCCAGCAGCCACACCGGGACAGACTATAACTATGGCTACACCTTC. It specifies CASSHTGTDYNYGYTF. The chain employs TRBV6-2 or TRBV6-3 and TRBJ1-2; 7 bases match TRBD1. The germline gives CDR1 MNHEY, CDR2 SVGEGT. J gave up 1 base and V 6 bases, and 11 bases lay outside the gene matches. The CDR3 sequence is 16 residues long.

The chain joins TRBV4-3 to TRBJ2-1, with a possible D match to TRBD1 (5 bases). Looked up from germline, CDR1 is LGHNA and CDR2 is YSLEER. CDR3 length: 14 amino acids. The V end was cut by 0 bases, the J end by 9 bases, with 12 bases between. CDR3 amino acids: CASSQDRGPGEQFF. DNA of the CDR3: TGCGCCAGCAGCCAAGATAGGGGCCCTGGTGAGCAGTTCTTC.